Given below is one T cell receptor (beta chain) in context. The antigen is not known. This specimen comes from a study of T cell responses to AZD1222 COVID-19 vaccine. Overall study results and limits: The study found vaccine-associated CD4 TCRs spanning spike, dominant at 160-218 and 743-854. In a largely white British group with more females than males, clonal diversity was possibly underestimated. Unmutated regions of variants are reportedly targeted by nearly half of spike-specific TCRs.

Repertoires were generated with immunoSEQ multiplex PCR, while TCRdb's copy carries only in-frame clones and drops some. Of about 100,000 clones listed, around nine tenths are singletons. The TCR sequence derives from an adult who received the MenACWY meningococcal vaccine as a control. Sample: peripheral blood, taken 28 days after the second dose of the MenACWY control vaccine.

The CDR3 spells CASSLNPSYEQYF. The CDR3 DNA follows: TGTGCCAGCAGCTTAAACCCATCCTACGAGCAGTACTTC. The chain uses TRBV7-2 and TRBJ2-7; D remains unclear. The CDR3 contains 13 residues. The germline gives CDR1 SGHTA, CDR2 FQGNSA. V dropped 2 bases and J dropped 1 base, with 6 bases sitting between them. The variable domain in full, with the rest retrieved from reference TRBV7-2 and TRBJ2-7, is GAGVSQSPSNKVTEKGKDVELRCDPISGHTALYWYRQSLGQGLEFLIYFQGNSAPDKSGLPSDRFSAERTGGSVSTLTIQRTQQEDSAVYLCASSLNPSYEQYFGPGTRLTVT.